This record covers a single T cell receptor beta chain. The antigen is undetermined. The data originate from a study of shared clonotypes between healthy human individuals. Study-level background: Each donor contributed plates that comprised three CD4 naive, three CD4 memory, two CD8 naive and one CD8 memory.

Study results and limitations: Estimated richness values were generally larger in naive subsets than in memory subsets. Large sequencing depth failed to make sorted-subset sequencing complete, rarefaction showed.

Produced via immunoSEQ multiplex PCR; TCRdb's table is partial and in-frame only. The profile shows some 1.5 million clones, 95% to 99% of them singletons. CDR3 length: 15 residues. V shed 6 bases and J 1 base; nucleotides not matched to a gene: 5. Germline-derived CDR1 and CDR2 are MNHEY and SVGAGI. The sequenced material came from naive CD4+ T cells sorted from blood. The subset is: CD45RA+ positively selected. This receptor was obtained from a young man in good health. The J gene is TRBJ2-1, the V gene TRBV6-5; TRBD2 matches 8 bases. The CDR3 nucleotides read TGTGCCAGCAGCCGAGCGGGGGTTTCCTACAATGAGCAGTTCTTC. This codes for CASSRAGVSYNEQFF.